A single TCR beta chain is shown here with its context. Its antigen is unidentified. The J segment lost 8 bases and the V segment lost 3 bases, leaving 9 bases of the junction unmatched. Germline CDR1 is MDHEN and CDR2 is SYDVKM. The CDR3 covers 14 residues. The source of the sample is a study of T cell repertoires in cytomegalovirus infection. Study-wide background: The public TCR beta signatures pointed to both CMV infection and matching HLA type. Points from the study as a whole: The study identified carriers of CMV plus the relevant HLA from cumulative public TCR beta family frequency. CMV-specific TCR beta clonotypes restricted by HLA-C dominated the ex vivo response.

TCRdb ran MiXCR on the reads and lists one entry per CDR3 protein. The top ten hold less than 15% of the sample, which has some 800,000 distinct CDR3 sequences, under 35% seen once. The source material was cultured CD8+ T cells from PBMCs, sampled from culture after CMV antigen stimulation. The rearrangement uses TRBV28 and TRBJ1-1; 7 bases agree with TRBD1. The sequence was obtained from a human donor in good health (CMV status not recorded). Some clones in this sample may be carry-over from other donors' samples. The CDR3 coding sequence is TGTGCCAGCAGTTTCCTGGGGGGACAGATAGAAGCTTTCTTT. Residues: CASSFLGGQIEAFF.